This T cell receptor beta chain was sequenced in a study of cytomegalovirus exposure and HLA in healthy donors. Study at large: Later analysis reported that the 130 or so validation repertoires shared the platform of the approximately 670 first-cohort repertoires.

TCRdb's table, derived via immunoSEQ multiplex PCR, lists solely in-frame clones and lacks some. The sample lists about 120,000 clones; more than 75% were seen once. With V trimmed by 5 bases and J by 3 bases, 11 bases remained unmatched. This CDR3 is built from 16 residues. CDR1 and CDR2 (germline): LGHNA, YSLEER. The chain is built from TRBV4-3 and TRBJ2-7, with 9 bases that match TRBD1. This receptor was taken from a woman in her twenties or thirties in good health and CMV-seronegative. The sequencing input was PBMCs. The CDR3 sequence: CASSTQRPGQGYEQYF. As DNA, the CDR3 is TGCGCCAGCAGCACGCAGAGGCCGGGACAGGGCTACGAGCAGTACTTC.